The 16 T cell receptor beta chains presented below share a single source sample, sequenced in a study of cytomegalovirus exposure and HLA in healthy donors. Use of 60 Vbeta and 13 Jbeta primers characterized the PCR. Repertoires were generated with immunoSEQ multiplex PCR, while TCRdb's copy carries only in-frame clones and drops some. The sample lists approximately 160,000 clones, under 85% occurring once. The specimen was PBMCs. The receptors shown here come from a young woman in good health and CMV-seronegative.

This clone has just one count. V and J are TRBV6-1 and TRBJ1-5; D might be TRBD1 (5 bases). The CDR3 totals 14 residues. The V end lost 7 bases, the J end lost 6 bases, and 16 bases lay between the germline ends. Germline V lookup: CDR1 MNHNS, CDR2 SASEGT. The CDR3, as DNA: TGTGCCAGCAAAAGTCTGGGGCGCCCTCAGCCCCAGCATTTT. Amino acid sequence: CASKSLGRPQPQHF.

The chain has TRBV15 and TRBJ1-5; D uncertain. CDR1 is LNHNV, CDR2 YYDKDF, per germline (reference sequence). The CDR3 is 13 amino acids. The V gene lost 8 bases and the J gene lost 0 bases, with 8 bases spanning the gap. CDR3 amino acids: CATAAYSNQPQHF. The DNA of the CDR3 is TGTGCCACCGCGGCTTATAGCAATCAGCCCCAGCATTTT.

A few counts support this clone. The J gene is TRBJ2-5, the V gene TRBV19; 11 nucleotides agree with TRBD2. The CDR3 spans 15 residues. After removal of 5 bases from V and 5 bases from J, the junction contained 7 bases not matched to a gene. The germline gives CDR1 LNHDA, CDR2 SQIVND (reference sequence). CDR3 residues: CASSVAGGPQETQYF. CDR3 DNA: TGTGCCAGTAGTGTAGCGGGGGGGCCGCAGGAGACCCAGTACTTC.

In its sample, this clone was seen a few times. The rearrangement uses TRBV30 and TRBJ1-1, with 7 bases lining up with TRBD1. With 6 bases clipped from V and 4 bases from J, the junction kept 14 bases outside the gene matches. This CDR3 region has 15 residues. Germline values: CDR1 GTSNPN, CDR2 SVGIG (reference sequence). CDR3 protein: CACTGPTGWGTEAFF. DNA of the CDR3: TGTGCCTGCACGGGGCCGACAGGGTGGGGCACTGAAGCTTTCTTT.

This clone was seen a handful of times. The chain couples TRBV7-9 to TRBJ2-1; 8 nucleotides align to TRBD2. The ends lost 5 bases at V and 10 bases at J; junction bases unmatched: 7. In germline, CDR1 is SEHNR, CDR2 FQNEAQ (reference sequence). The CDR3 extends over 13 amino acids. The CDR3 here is CASSITGGKEQFF. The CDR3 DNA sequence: TGTGCCAGCAGCATAACGGGGGGGAAAGAGCAGTTCTTC.

Here the CDR3 reads CASSPEGRLNTEAFF. The CDR3 nucleotides read TGTGCCAGTAGTCCGGAGGGGCGATTGAACACTGAAGCTTTCTTT. This chain connects TRBV19 to TRBJ1-1; possible D gene TRBD1, 5 bases. The germline V gene has CDR1 LNHDA and CDR2 SQIVND (reference sequence). Trimming shortened V by 5 bases and J by 0 bases, and 13 bases separated the two germline ends. This CDR3 comprises 15 residues.

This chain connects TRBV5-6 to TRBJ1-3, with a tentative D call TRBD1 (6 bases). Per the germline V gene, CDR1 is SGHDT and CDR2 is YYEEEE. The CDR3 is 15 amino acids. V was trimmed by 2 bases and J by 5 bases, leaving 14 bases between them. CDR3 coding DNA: TGTGCCAGCAGCTTCACAGGGTATCAACGAAACACCATATATTTT. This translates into CASSFTGYQRNTIYF.

CDR3 DNA: TGTGCCAGCAGCTCCCTCGAGGGCGGGGGGGCCTTAGATACGCAGTATTTT. Protein: CASSSLEGGGALDTQYF. The chain joins TRBV2 to TRBJ2-3; TRBD2 aligns across 9 bases. Germline V gene data show CDR1 as SNHLY and CDR2 as FYNNEI. CDR3 length equals 17 residues. The V gene end was trimmed by 6 bases and the J gene end by 5 bases; junction bases not matched to a gene: 15. The full variable domain, in which reference TRBV2 and TRBJ2-3 provide the parts outside the CDR3, is EPEVTQTPSHQVTQMGQEVILRCVPISNHLYFYWYRQILGQKVEFLVSFYNNEISEKSEIFDDQFSVERPDGSNFTLKIRSTKLEDSAMYFCASSSLEGGGALDTQYFGPGTRLTVL.

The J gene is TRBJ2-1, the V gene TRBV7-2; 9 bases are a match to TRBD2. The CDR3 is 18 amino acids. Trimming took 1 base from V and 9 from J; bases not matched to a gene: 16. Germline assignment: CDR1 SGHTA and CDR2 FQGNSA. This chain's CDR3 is CASSLVGGGAMGGTEQFF. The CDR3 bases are TGTGCCAGCAGCTTAGTGGGCGGGGGGGCCATGGGGGGAACTGAGCAGTTCTTC.

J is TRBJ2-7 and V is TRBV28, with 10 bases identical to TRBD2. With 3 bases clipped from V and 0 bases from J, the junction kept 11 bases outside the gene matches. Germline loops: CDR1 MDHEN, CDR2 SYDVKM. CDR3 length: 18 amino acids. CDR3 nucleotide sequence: TGTGCCAGCAGTTTCCCCCTAGCGGGAGTAAGGGCCTCCTACGAGCAGTACTTC. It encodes CASSFPLAGVRASYEQYF. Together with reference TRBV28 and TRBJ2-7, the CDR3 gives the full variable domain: DVKVTQSSRYLVKRTGEKVFLECVQDMDHENMFWYRQDPGLGLRLIYFSYDVKMKEKGDIPEGYSVSREKKERFSLILESASTNQTSMYLCASSFPLAGVRASYEQYFGPGTRLTVT.

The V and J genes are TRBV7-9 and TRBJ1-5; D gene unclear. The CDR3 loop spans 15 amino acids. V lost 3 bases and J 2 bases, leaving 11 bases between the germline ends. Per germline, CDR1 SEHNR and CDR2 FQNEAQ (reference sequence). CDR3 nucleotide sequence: TGTGCCAGCAGCTTCGCGCTGGGAGGCAATCAGCCCCAGCATTTT. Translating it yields CASSFALGGNQPQHF.

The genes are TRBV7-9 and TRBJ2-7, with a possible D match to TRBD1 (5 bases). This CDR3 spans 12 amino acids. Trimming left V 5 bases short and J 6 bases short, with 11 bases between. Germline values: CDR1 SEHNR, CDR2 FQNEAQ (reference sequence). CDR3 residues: CASSPGYSEQYF. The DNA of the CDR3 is TGTGCCAGCAGCCCAGGGTATAGCGAGCAGTACTTC.

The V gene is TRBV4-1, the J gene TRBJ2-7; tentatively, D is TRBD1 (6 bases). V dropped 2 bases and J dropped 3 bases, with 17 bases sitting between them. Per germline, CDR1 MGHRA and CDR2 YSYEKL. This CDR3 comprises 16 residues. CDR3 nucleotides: TGCGCCAGCAGCCAAACTATGGACAGAAAATACTACGAGCAGTACTTC. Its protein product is CASSQTMDRKYYEQYF.

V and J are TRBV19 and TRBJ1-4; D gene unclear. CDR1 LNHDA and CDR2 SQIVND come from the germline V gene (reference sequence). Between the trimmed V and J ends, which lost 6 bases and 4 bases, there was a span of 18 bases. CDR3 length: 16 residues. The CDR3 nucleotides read TGTGCCAGTAGACCGGCGGCGGGTCCGCTTAATGAAAAACTGTTTTTT. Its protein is CASRPAAGPLNEKLFF.

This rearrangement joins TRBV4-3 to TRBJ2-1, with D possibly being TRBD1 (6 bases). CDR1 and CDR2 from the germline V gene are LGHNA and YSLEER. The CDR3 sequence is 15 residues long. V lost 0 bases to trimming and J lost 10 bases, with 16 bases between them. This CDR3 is CASSQDNLRGLEQFF. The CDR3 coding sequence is TGCGCCAGCAGCCAAGACAACCTAAGGGGGTTAGAGCAGTTCTTC.

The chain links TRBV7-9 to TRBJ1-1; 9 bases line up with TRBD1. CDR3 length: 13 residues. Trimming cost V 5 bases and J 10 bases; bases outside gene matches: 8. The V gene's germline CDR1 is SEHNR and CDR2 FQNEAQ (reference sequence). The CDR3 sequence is CASSPLTGGLAFF. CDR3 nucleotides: TGTGCCAGCAGCCCTCTGACAGGGGGTCTAGCTTTCTTT.